The T cell receptor beta chain described here comes from a study of blood T cell repertoires in COVID-19. V was shortened by 0 bases and J by 10 bases, with 22 bases between the two germline ends. From germline, CDR1 is SGHNT and CDR2 YYREEE (reference sequence). The CDR3 contains 16 residues. Seattle's cohort entered during active infection and was followed longitudinally. This table comes from immunoSEQ multiplex PCR, and its TCRdb copy is limited to in-frame clones, with some not included. The table lists a few hundred thousand clones, under 85% of them singletons, with around 1.3% in the top ten.

The sequenced material came from peripheral blood. This clonotype was sampled from a woman between 25 and 40 years old with COVID-19, enrolled during active disease. This chain connects TRBV5-4 to TRBJ1-2; TRBD1 is a possible D gene (6 bases). CDR3 region: CASSLAGAGADGLYTF. In DNA, the CDR3 is TGTGCCAGCAGCTTGGCAGGCGCAGGGGCAGACGGCCTCTACACCTTC.